The 24 T cell receptor beta chains listed next were all sequenced from one sample in a study of beta chain features in type 1 diabetes. The study's findings and limits: Significant though moderate, a shortening of TCRB CDR3s appeared in all four CD4+ subsets of Type 1 diabetes patients.

No antigen has been assigned to these receptors. As every portion of the isolated RNA was reverse transcribed, the sequencing read expressed TCRB transcripts. Data came from immunoSEQ multiplex PCR; TCRdb stores just in-frame clones and leaves some out. The sample has around 160,000 clones; roughly 59% are singletons. Input material: naive CD4+ T cells from blood. The receptor set was obtained from a man aged 25-45 years with type 1 diabetes.

This chain links TRBV28 with TRBJ2-7; D is uncertain. The CDR3 totals 14 residues. Trimming removed 3 bases from V and 3 bases from J, with 12 bases in between. From germline, CDR1 is MDHEN and CDR2 SYDVKM. Here the CDR3 DNA reads TGTGCCAGCAGTTTGCGTCTGGGCAGCTACGAGCAGTACTTC. It is translated as CASSLRLGSYEQYF.

V usage is TRBV7-9 and J usage is TRBJ1-1, with a tentative D call TRBD1 (6 bases). Germline V gene data show CDR1 as SEHNR and CDR2 as FQNEAQ (reference sequence). CDR3 length: 15 residues. V dropped 5 bases and J dropped 5 bases, with 18 bases sitting between them. CDR3 amino acids: CASSSLPGAETEAFF. Here the CDR3 DNA reads TGTGCCAGCAGCAGCCTACCGGGGGCTGAAACTGAAGCTTTCTTT.

V is TRBV29-1 and J is TRBJ2-1; possibly TRBD1 for D (5 bases). V gave up 3 bases and J gave up 4 bases, with 13 bases separating them. The CDR3 runs to 14 residues. Germline CDR1 and CDR2: SQVTM and ANQGSEA. CDR3: CSVEVLGLYNEQFF. The CDR3 coding sequence is TGCAGCGTTGAGGTGCTGGGGCTTTACAATGAGCAGTTCTTC.

In this sample, this clone turned up a few times. This rearrangement joins TRBV4-3 to TRBJ2-1; 10 nucleotides agree with TRBD1. Germline loops: CDR1 LGHNA, CDR2 YSLEER. The CDR3 loop spans 15 amino acids. V lost 5 bases and J lost 7; bases outside the gene matches: 8. Written as DNA, the CDR3 is TGCGCCAGCAGCTCGGGACAGGGGATGGTAAATGAGCAGTTCTTC. It codes for CASSSGQGMVNEQFF.

This sequence joins TRBV2 and TRBJ2-1, with 8 bases aligning to TRBD2. The CDR3 covers 13 residues. CDR1 and CDR2 from the germline V gene are SNHLY and FYNNEI. Trimming cost V 8 bases and J 10 bases; bases outside gene matches: 10. The CDR3 bases are TGTGCCAGCGTACTAGGCAGGACTAGCGAGCAGTTCTTC. It encodes CASVLGRTSEQFF.

In its sample, this clone was seen a few times. The rearrangement links TRBV23-1 to TRBJ2-5; the D is unclear. TRBV23-1 is sorted into the ORF group, with uncertain function. The CDR3 runs to 10 residues. The V end lost 4 bases, the J end lost 5 bases, and 2 bases lay between the germline ends. The CDR3 nucleotides are TGCGCCAGCAGTCGGGAGACCCAGTACTTC. Protein sequence: CASSRETQYF.

This chain links TRBV29-1 with TRBJ2-3; no reliable D call. Per the germline V gene, CDR1 is SQVTM and CDR2 is ANQGSEA. This CDR3 is 14 amino acids long. The V end was cut by 4 bases, the J end by 0 bases, with 11 bases between. The CDR3 region has the DNA TGCAGCGTTGGGGCGGTTTTTAGCACAGATACGCAGTATTTT. Its translation: CSVGAVFSTDTQYF.

This chain connects TRBV25-1 to TRBJ2-7; D not resolved. The CDR3 covers 13 residues. Germline CDR1 and CDR2: MGHDK and SYGVNS. With 3 bases removed from V and 11 bases from J, the gap between germline ends came to 17 bases. The CDR3 region is CASSDPVGDAKYF. Here the CDR3 DNA reads TGTGCCAGCAGTGATCCTGTTGGGGATGCGAAGTACTTC.

V is TRBV11-2 and J is TRBJ2-1; D is ambiguous. CDR3 length: 12 amino acids. The germline V and J ends were trimmed by 7 bases and 5 bases, with 9 bases remaining between them. Germline lookup yields CDR1 SGHAT and CDR2 FQNNGV. CDR3 residues: CASNWLDNEQFF. CDR3 bases: TGTGCCAGCAACTGGCTAGACAATGAGCAGTTCTTC.

The chain links TRBV28 to TRBJ1-6, with no clear D. The CDR3 totals 13 residues. CDR1 is MDHEN, CDR2 SYDVKM, per germline. V lost 6 bases, J lost 7 bases, and 10 bases lay in between. The chain's CDR3 is CASRSYLNSPLHF. The CDR3, as DNA: TGTGCCAGCAGGTCCTACTTAAATTCACCCCTCCACTTT.

Only a few counts were recorded for this clone. The V and J genes are TRBV25-1 and TRBJ2-5; TRBD1 matches 10 bases. CDR3 size: 17 residues. Per germline, CDR1 MGHDK and CDR2 SYGVNS. V was clipped by 2 bases and J by 5 bases; unmatched bases: 11. Written as DNA, the CDR3 is TGTGCCAGCAGTGAACTTGGGGACAGGGGTCCAGTGGAGACCCAGTACTTC. Encoded protein: CASSELGDRGPVETQYF.

This chain connects TRBV20-1 to TRBJ2-1, with D maybe TRBD2 (6 bases). Deletions cut 2 bases from V and 8 bases from J, with 7 bases between. The CDR3 is made up of 11 amino acids. The germline CDR1 and CDR2 sequences are DFQATT and SNEGSKA (reference sequence). The CDR3 nucleotides are TGCAGTGCTAGAACGGGGGATGAGCAGTTCTTC. Translation gives CSARTGDEQFF.

This sequence joins TRBV18 and TRBJ2-1, with 10 positions matching TRBD1. The CDR3 sequence is 14 residues long. Germline V lookup: CDR1 KGHSH, CDR2 LQKENI. The V and J ends lost 3 bases and 7 bases, in that order; junction bases with no gene match: 3. CDR3 nucleotide sequence: TGTGCCAGCTCACCGGGACAGGGGAGGAATGAGCAGTTCTTC. Protein sequence: CASSPGQGRNEQFF. Variable domain in full (rest from reference TRBV18 and TRBJ2-1): NAGVMQNPRHLVRRRGQEARLRCSPMKGHSHVYWYRQLPEEGLKFMVYLQKENIIDESGMPKERFSAEFPKEGPSILRIQQVVRGDSAAYFCASSPGQGRNEQFFGPGTRLTVL.

The genes are TRBV29-1 and TRBJ1-2; weak D call: TRBD1 (5 bases). V shed 2 bases and J shed 8 bases, with 9 bases lying between them. Germline V CDR1 and CDR2: SQVTM, ANQGSEA. The CDR3 is made up of 11 amino acids. CDR3 in DNA: TGCAGCGTTGAACGGGGACTCGGCTACACCTTC. It encodes CSVERGLGYTF.

The chain links TRBV7-2 to TRBJ2-5; 7 bases are a match to TRBD1. This CDR3 is 14 amino acids long. The junction had 0 bases not matched to a gene; V was cut back by 0 bases and J by 2 bases. The germline CDR1 and CDR2 sequences are SGHTA and FQGNSA. The CDR3 protein is CASSLARGQETQYF. CDR3 bases: TGTGCCAGCAGCTTAGCCAGGGGGCAAGAGACCCAGTACTTC.

This clone was seen once. This chain connects TRBV19 to TRBJ2-5, with unresolved D. CDR1 and CDR2 (germline): LNHDA, SQIVND (reference sequence). The CDR3 extends over 10 amino acids. The V end lost 7 bases, the J end lost 2 bases, and 2 bases lay between the germline ends. DNA of the CDR3: TGTGCCAGTATACAAGAGACCCAGTACTTC. Its translation is CASIQETQYF.

The V gene is TRBV28, the J gene TRBJ2-3, with D unresolved. The CDR3 has 12 residues. The V and J ends lost 5 bases and 2 bases respectively, with 5 bases between them. Germline V gene sequence: CDR1 MDHEN, CDR2 SYDVKM. The CDR3 coding sequence is TGTGCCAGCAGTCCCTACACAGATACGCAGTATTTT. Its translation: CASSPYTDTQYF. Based on the CDR3 plus reference TRBV28 and TRBJ2-3, the full variable domain is DVKVTQSSRYLVKRTGEKVFLECVQDMDHENMFWYRQDPGLGLRLIYFSYDVKMKEKGDIPEGYSVSREKKERFSLILESASTNQTSMYLCASSPYTDTQYFGPGTRLTVL.

The rearrangement joins TRBV2 to TRBJ2-3, with TRBD2 matching 13 bases. Trimming took 7 bases from V and 4 from J; bases not matched to a gene: 5. Germline CDR1 reads SNHLY; CDR2 reads FYNNEI. This CDR3 comprises 15 residues. CDR3: CASNLGTSGADTQYF. The CDR3 region has the DNA TGTGCCAGCAATCTCGGGACTAGCGGGGCAGATACGCAGTATTTT. The full variable domain, rest sourced from reference TRBV2 and TRBJ2-3, is EPEVTQTPSHQVTQMGQEVILRCVPISNHLYFYWYRQILGQKVEFLVSFYNNEISEKSEIFDDQFSVERPDGSNFTLKIRSTKLEDSAMYFCASNLGTSGADTQYFGPGTRLTVL.

The chain combines TRBV15 with TRBJ1-2; D is perhaps TRBD1 (6 bases). The V and J ends lost 8 bases and 4 bases respectively, with 17 bases between them. Germline V gene data show CDR1 as LNHNV and CDR2 as YYDKDF (reference sequence). This CDR3 spans 14 amino acids. The CDR3 sequence: CATSGALGPYGYTF. The CDR3 coding sequence is TGTGCCACCTCAGGGGCCCTGGGACCCTATGGCTACACCTTC.

The chain joins TRBV7-2 to TRBJ2-5, with 10 bases aligning to TRBD2. V lost 5 bases to trimming and J lost 4 bases; unmatched junction nucleotides: 4. In germline, CDR1 is SGHTA, CDR2 FQGNSA. CDR3 size: 14 residues. CDR3 DNA sequence: TGTGCCAGCAGCCTACTAGCGGGGTTAGAGACCCAGTACTTC. This gives the protein CASSLLAGLETQYF.

In its sample, this clone was seen a few times. V usage is TRBV5-6 and J usage is TRBJ1-2; 9 nucleotides align to TRBD1. CDR3 length: 13 residues. CDR1 is SGHDT and CDR2 is YYEEEE in the germline V gene. Trimming took 4 bases from V and 6 from J; bases not matched to a gene: 4. The CDR3 loop reads CASSRGQGDGYTF. The CDR3 DNA is TGTGCCAGCAGCCGGGGACAGGGCGATGGCTACACCTTC.

Turning to this clone: This sample also contains other DNA sequences that code for the same CDR3. The chain uses TRBV25-1 and TRBJ1-2; D is ambiguous. This CDR3 has 13 residues. Germline V lookup: CDR1 MGHDK, CDR2 SYGVNS. Between the trimmed V and J ends, which lost 0 bases and 4 bases, there was a span of 6 bases. Here the CDR3 reads CASSEYRGYGYTF. DNA for the CDR3: TGTGCCAGCAGTGAATATCGGGGCTATGGCTACACCTTC.

This rearrangement joins TRBV7-6 to TRBJ2-5; D may be TRBD1 (5 bases). V dropped 4 bases and J dropped 5 bases, with 17 bases sitting between them. CDR1 and CDR2 (germline): SGHVS, FNYEAQ. There are 15 residues in the CDR3. In DNA form, the CDR3 reads TGTGCCAGCAGCTCAACAGCTCCCCCAGGGGAGACCCAGTACTTC. It specifies CASSSTAPPGETQYF.

V gene TRBV7-9 combines with J gene TRBJ1-4, with D maybe TRBD1 (5 bases). The V end lost 5 bases, the J end lost 6 bases, and 16 bases lay between the germline ends. The CDR3 sequence is 15 residues long. The germline CDR1 and CDR2 sequences are SEHNR and FQNEAQ (reference sequence). This chain's CDR3 is CASSPPGRAYEKLFF. DNA for the CDR3: TGTGCCAGCAGCCCCCCGGGACGAGCTTATGAAAAACTGTTTTTT.